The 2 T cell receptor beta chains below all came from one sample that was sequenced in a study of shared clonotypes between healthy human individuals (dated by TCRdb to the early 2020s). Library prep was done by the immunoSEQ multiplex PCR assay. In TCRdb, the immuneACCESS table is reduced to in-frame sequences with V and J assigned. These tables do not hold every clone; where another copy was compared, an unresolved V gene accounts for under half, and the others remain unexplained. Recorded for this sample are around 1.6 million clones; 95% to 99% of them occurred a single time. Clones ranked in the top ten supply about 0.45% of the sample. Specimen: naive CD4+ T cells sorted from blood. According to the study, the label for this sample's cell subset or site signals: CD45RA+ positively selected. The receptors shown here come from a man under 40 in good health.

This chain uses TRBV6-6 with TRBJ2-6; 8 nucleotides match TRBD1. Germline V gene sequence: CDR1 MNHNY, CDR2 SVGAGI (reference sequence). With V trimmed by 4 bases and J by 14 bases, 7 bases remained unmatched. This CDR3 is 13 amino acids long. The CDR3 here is CASSSGQGLFLTF. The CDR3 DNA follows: TGTGCCAGCAGTTCCGGACAGGGTCTTTTCCTGACTTTC.

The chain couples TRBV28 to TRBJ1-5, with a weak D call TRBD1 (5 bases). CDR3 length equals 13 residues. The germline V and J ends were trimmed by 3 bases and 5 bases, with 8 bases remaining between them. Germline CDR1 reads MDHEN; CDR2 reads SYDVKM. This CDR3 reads CASSFSRDQPQHF. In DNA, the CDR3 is TGTGCCAGCAGTTTTAGCAGGGATCAGCCCCAGCATTTT. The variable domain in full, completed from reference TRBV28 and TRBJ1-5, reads DVKVTQSSRYLVKRTGEKVFLECVQDMDHENMFWYRQDPGLGLRLIYFSYDVKMKEKGDIPEGYSVSREKKERFSLILESASTNQTSMYLCASSFSRDQPQHFGDGTRLSIL.